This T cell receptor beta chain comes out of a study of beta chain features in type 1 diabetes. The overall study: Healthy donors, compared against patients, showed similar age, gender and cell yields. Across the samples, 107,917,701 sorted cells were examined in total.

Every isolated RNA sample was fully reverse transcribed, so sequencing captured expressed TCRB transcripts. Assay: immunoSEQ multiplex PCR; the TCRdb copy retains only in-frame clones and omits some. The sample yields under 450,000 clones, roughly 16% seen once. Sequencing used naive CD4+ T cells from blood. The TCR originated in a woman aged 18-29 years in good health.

As DNA, the CDR3 is TGTGCCAGCTCACCCCAGCAGGGGGGCACAGATACGCAGTATTTT. It codes for CASSPQQGGTDTQYF. The V and J genes are TRBV18 and TRBJ2-3, with 7 bases that match TRBD1. In germline, CDR1 is KGHSH, CDR2 LQKENI. Trimming at V came to 3 bases and at J to 1 base, leaving 4 bases not matched to a gene. This CDR3 spans 15 amino acids. Full variable domain (missing parts from reference TRBV18 and TRBJ2-3): NAGVMQNPRHLVRRRGQEARLRCSPMKGHSHVYWYRQLPEEGLKFMVYLQKENIIDESGMPKERFSAEFPKEGPSILRIQQVVRGDSAAYFCASSPQQGGTDTQYFGPGTRLTVL.